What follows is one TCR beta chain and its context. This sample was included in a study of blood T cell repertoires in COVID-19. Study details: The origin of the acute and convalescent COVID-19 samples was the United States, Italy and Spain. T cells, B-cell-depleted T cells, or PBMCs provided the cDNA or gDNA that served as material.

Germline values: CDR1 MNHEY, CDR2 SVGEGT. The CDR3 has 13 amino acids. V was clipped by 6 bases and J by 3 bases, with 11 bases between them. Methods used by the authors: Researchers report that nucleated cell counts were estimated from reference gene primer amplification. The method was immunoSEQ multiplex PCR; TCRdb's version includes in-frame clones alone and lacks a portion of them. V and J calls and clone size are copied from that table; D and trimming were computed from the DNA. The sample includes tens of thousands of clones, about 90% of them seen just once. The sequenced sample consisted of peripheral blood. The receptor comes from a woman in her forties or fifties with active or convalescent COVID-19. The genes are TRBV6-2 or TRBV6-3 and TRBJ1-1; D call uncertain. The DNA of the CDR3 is TGTGCCAGCAGCCTCACGGGTTACACTGAAGCTTTCTTT. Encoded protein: CASSLTGYTEAFF.